Below, 24 T cell receptor beta chains from the same sample are listed, as sequenced in a study of blood T cell repertoires in COVID-19. Only in-frame clones appear in the TCRdb table, and some are missing; sequencing was by immunoSEQ multiplex PCR. This repertoire shows around 150,000 clones, around 89% found once; its top ten account for around 2.9%. The sample consisted of peripheral blood. The receptors here all came from a woman in her fifties or sixties with active COVID-19.

The chain employs TRBV6-5 and TRBJ2-3; maybe TRBD2 (7 bases). The germline V gene has CDR1 MNHEY and CDR2 SVGAGI. The V end lost 6 bases, the J end lost 3 bases, and 13 bases lay between the germline ends. The CDR3 runs 14 residues. The CDR3 DNA sequence: TGTGCCAGCAGCGGACTAGGGGGTACAGATACGCAGTATTTT. Residues: CASSGLGGTDTQYF.

This chain connects TRBV7-2 to TRBJ2-3, with D possibly TRBD1 on 5 matching bases. CDR3 length: 14 residues. Germline CDR1 reads SGHTA; CDR2 reads FQGNSA. Trimming cost V 4 bases and J 3 bases, with 11 bases left between them. The CDR3 sequence: CASSSPPGTDTQYF. The CDR3 nucleotides read TGTGCCAGCAGCTCACCCCCAGGGACAGATACGCAGTATTTT.

The J gene is TRBJ1-5, the V gene TRBV30; D perhaps matches TRBD1 (6 bases). The CDR3 length is 14 residues. Trimming stripped 3 bases from V and 9 bases from J, with 18 bases between. Germline V gene data show CDR1 as GTSNPN and CDR2 as SVGIG (reference sequence). CDR3 region: CAWSGGQTPGPQHF. The CDR3 bases are TGTGCCTGGAGCGGTGGACAGACCCCAGGGCCCCAGCATTTT. Full variable domain (missing parts from reference TRBV30 and TRBJ1-5): SQTIHQWPATLVQPVGSPLSLECTVEGTSNPNLYWYRQAAGRGLQLLFYSVGIGQISSEVPQNLSASRPQDRQFILSSKKLLLSDSGFYLCAWSGGQTPGPQHFGDGTRLSIL.

V usage is TRBV2 and J usage is TRBJ1-6, with 9 bases matching TRBD1. V was pared by 5 bases and J by 0 bases, with 5 bases of the junction left unmatched. Per germline, CDR1 SNHLY and CDR2 FYNNEI. CDR3 size: 17 residues. The CDR3 DNA follows: TGTGCCAGCAGTACACAGGGGGCGAGCTCCTATAATTCACCCCTCCACTTT. Translation gives CASSTQGASSYNSPLHF.

This chain joins TRBV28 and TRBJ1-4, with a possible D match to TRBD1 (6 bases). This CDR3 is 14 amino acids long. With 6 bases removed from V and 3 bases from J, the gap between germline ends came to 11 bases. The germline CDR1 and CDR2 sequences are MDHEN and SYDVKM. CDR3 residues: CASSHGQPNEKLFF. DNA of the CDR3: TGTGCCAGCAGCCATGGACAGCCTAATGAAAAACTGTTTTTT.

The genes are TRBV5-1 and TRBJ2-1; 11 positions match TRBD1. The CDR3 sequence is 16 residues long. Germline V CDR1 and CDR2: SGHRS, YFSETQ. Trimming removed 0 bases from V and 6 bases from J; junction bases left unmatched: 5. CDR3: CASSLGQGQGGNEQFF. CDR3 nucleotide sequence: TGCGCCAGCAGCTTGGGCCAGGGACAGGGGGGCAATGAGCAGTTCTTC.

This clone has just a few counts. This chain connects TRBV7-8 to TRBJ1-6; 10 positions agree with TRBD1. The V gene's germline CDR1 is SGHVS and CDR2 FQNEAQ. V gave up 1 base and J gave up 9 bases; unmatched junction bases: 3. The CDR3 has 15 residues. For the CDR3, the DNA is TGTGCCAGCAGCTTAGGACAGGGGGCGGCTTCACCCCTCCACTTT. Its translation is CASSLGQGAASPLHF.

This chain joins TRBV2 and TRBJ2-7; 11 bases line up with TRBD1. CDR1 and CDR2 from the germline V gene are SNHLY and FYNNEI. The CDR3 has 14 residues. V gave up 8 bases and J gave up 7 bases; unmatched junction bases: 10. DNA for the CDR3: TGTGCCAGCGCCCGGGACAGGGGGATTTGGGAGCAGTACTTC. Translation: CASARDRGIWEQYF.

J is TRBJ2-7 and V is TRBV4-3; 7 positions match TRBD2. Germline V gives CDR1 LGHNA, CDR2 YSLEER. V shed 2 bases, J shed 2 bases, and the junction held 6 bases outside the gene matches. CDR3 length equals 15 residues. The CDR3 loop is CASSQRKRGTYEQYF. The CDR3 nucleotides are TGCGCCAGCAGCCAAAGAAAGCGGGGAACCTACGAGCAGTACTTC.

J is TRBJ2-7 and V is TRBV19; a possible D gene is TRBD1 (6 bases). Germline assignment: CDR1 LNHDA and CDR2 SQIVND (reference sequence). The CDR3 is 12 residues long. Trimming cost V 5 bases and J 2 bases, with 7 bases left between them. The CDR3 DNA sequence: TGTGCCAGTAGTGCAGGGGCCTACGAGCAGTACTTC. The encoded protein is CASSAGAYEQYF.

CDR3 in amino acids: CASSWDGGPGFF. In nucleotides, the CDR3 is TGCGCCAGCAGCTGGGACGGAGGGCCAGGGTTCTTC. The V and J genes are TRBV5-1 and TRBJ2-1; maybe TRBD2 (6 bases). Germline lookup yields CDR1 SGHRS and CDR2 YFSETQ. V lost 3 bases to trimming and J lost 15 bases, with 16 bases between them. This CDR3 is built from 12 residues.

The chain links TRBV3-1 (or the pseudogene TRBV3-2) to TRBJ2-1; 11 bases are a match to TRBD2. V lost 2 bases, J lost 4 bases, and 7 bases stayed unmatched. Germline assignment: CDR1 LGHDT and CDR2 YNNKEL (reference sequence). This CDR3 region has 17 residues. This chain's CDR3 is CASSQWIAGGQYNEQFF. DNA of the CDR3: TGTGCCAGCAGCCAATGGATAGCGGGAGGGCAGTACAATGAGCAGTTCTTC.

The DNA for the CDR3 is TGTGCCTGGACGAGGACAGGGGCTGAAGCTTTCTTT. It is translated as CAWTRTGAEAFF. J is TRBJ1-1 and V is TRBV30; 9 bases are a match to TRBD1. Losses at the gene ends were 4 bases for V and 6 bases for J; bases not matched to a gene: 3. The germline V gene encodes CDR1 GTSNPN and CDR2 SVGIG (reference sequence). The CDR3 runs 12 residues.

The chain is built from TRBV15 and TRBJ2-5; TRBD2 might be the D (6 bases). The CDR3 length is 15 residues. Germline values: CDR1 LNHNV, CDR2 YYDKDF (reference sequence). V lost 1 base and J lost 6, with 15 bases in between. The CDR3 here is CATSRGRVTGQTQYF. CDR3 sequence (DNA): TGTGCCACCAGCAGAGGGAGGGTTACCGGTCAGACCCAGTACTTC.

The rearrangement joins TRBV10-3 to TRBJ2-3; D is uncertain. Trimming cost V 7 bases and J 2 bases, with 10 bases left between them. This CDR3 has 13 residues. CDR1 and CDR2 (germline): ENHRY, SYGVKD. The CDR3 DNA reads TGTGCCATCATGGCGGTATCCACAGATACGCAGTATTTT. Residues: CAIMAVSTDTQYF.

CDR3 DNA: TGTGCCACGGGACAGGGGGCTGAAAAACTGTTTTTT. It specifies CATGQGAEKLFF. The chain uses TRBV10-3 and TRBJ1-4, with 12 bases that match TRBD1. V lost 10 bases and J lost 7; bases outside the gene matches: 1. Germline CDR1 and CDR2: ENHRY and SYGVKD. CDR3 length: 12 amino acids.

The chain carries TRBV5-1 and TRBJ2-5, with 10 nucleotides matching TRBD1. The CDR3 has 16 amino acids. The V gene end was trimmed by 3 bases and the J gene end by 5 bases; junction bases not matched to a gene: 10. Germline values: CDR1 SGHRS, CDR2 YFSETQ. CDR3 bases: TGCGCCAGCAGCTCCTACGGGACAGGGGAACTGGAGACCCAGTACTTC. This translates into CASSSYGTGELETQYF.

This clone was counted only a few times. The chain links TRBV5-4 to TRBJ1-6, with 10 positions matching TRBD1. V was pared by 4 bases and J by 8 bases, with 6 bases of the junction left unmatched. The CDR3 length is 15 residues. Per the germline V gene, CDR1 is SGHNT and CDR2 is YYREEE (reference sequence). CDR3 loop: CASSLTGTGDSPLHF. CDR3 coding DNA: TGTGCCAGCAGCCTAACGGGGACAGGGGATTCACCCCTCCACTTT.

This rearrangement joins TRBV6-5 to TRBJ1-1; 9 nucleotides agree with TRBD1. The CDR3 is made up of 13 amino acids. Germline V CDR1 and CDR2: MNHEY, SVGAGI. With 6 bases clipped from V and 9 bases from J, the junction kept 8 bases outside the gene matches. As DNA, the CDR3 is TGTGCCAGCAGAATCCCAGGACAGGGGAAAGCTTTCTTT. This translates into CASRIPGQGKAFF.

The chain employs TRBV5-1 and TRBJ2-1; D may be TRBD2 (5 bases). Germline CDR1 SGHRS, CDR2 YFSETQ. The length of the CDR3 is 17 residues. V was trimmed by 0 bases and J by 3 bases, leaving 16 bases between them. The CDR3 reads CASSLGAAHRDYNEQFF. The CDR3, as DNA: TGCGCCAGCAGCTTGGGGGCGGCTCACCGGGACTACAATGAGCAGTTCTTC.

This chain uses TRBV6-2 or TRBV6-3 with TRBJ1-6; tentatively, D is TRBD1 (5 bases). The germline V gene has CDR1 MNHEY and CDR2 SVGEGT. The CDR3 has 15 amino acids. Trimming cost V 5 bases and J 5 bases, with 13 bases left between them. The CDR3: CASSRQRSNNSPLHF. The CDR3 DNA is TGTGCCAGCAGTAGACAGAGGAGTAATAATTCACCCCTCCACTTT.

This chain joins TRBV5-1 and TRBJ2-3, with unresolved D. V was clipped by 4 bases and J by 6 bases, with 6 bases between them. The germline V gene encodes CDR1 SGHRS and CDR2 YFSETQ. CDR3 length: 11 residues. The CDR3 DNA follows: TGCGCCAGCAGCCAGGCGGATACGCAGTATTTT. As protein: CASSQADTQYF. The variable domain in full, completed from reference TRBV5-1 and TRBJ2-3, reads KAGVTQTPRYLIKTRGQQVTLSCSPISGHRSVSWYQQTPGQGLQFLFEYFSETQRNKGNFPGRFSGRQFSNSRSEMNVSTLELGDSALYLCASSQADTQYFGPGTRLTVL.

This chain uses TRBV28 with TRBJ1-2; D may be TRBD1 (5 bases). Trimming left V 7 bases short and J 1 base short, with 13 bases between. There are 14 residues in the CDR3. CDR1 and CDR2 (germline): MDHEN, SYDVKM. The CDR3 protein is CASTVGGVNYGYTF. Here the CDR3 DNA reads TGTGCCAGCACCGTTGGAGGGGTTAACTATGGCTACACCTTC.

The J gene is TRBJ1-2, the V gene TRBV28; a possible D gene is TRBD1 (5 bases). V lost 5 bases to trimming and J lost 8 bases, with 18 bases between them. Germline CDR1 and CDR2: MDHEN and SYDVKM. The CDR3 is 14 residues long. As DNA, the CDR3 is TGTGCCAGCAGTCCATTCATAACATCAGGGGGCTACACCTTC. Translated: CASSPFITSGGYTF.